This T cell receptor beta chain is drawn from a study of a mutant IDH1 vaccine in newly diagnosed glioma. The wider study: Weeks 35 and 47 hosted visits V12 and V13, respectively.

Sample time point: week 35, safety follow-up. Doses consisted of 300 ug of mutant IDH1 20-mer peptide each, paired with topical imiquimod. With respect to this clone: No antigen is known for it.

Trimming shortened V by 0 bases and J by 7 bases, and 11 bases separated the two germline ends. Germline V lookup: CDR1 SGHRS, CDR2 YFSETQ. The CDR3 length is 13 residues. Measured with immunoSEQ multiplex PCR; TCRdb has only the in-frame clones, and not every one. The sample consists of 60,000 or so clones, 80% to 90% of them appearing once. This specimen consisted of PBMCs, obtained from a glioma patient whose treatment included an IDH1 peptide vaccine. The V call is TRBV5-1, the J call TRBJ2-7; D is ambiguous. The sequence derives from a man aged 30 to 39 with glioma. CDR3 nucleotide sequence: TGCGCCAGCAGCTTGGGCAGCCTCGATGAGCAGTACTTC. This codes for CASSLGSLDEQYF.